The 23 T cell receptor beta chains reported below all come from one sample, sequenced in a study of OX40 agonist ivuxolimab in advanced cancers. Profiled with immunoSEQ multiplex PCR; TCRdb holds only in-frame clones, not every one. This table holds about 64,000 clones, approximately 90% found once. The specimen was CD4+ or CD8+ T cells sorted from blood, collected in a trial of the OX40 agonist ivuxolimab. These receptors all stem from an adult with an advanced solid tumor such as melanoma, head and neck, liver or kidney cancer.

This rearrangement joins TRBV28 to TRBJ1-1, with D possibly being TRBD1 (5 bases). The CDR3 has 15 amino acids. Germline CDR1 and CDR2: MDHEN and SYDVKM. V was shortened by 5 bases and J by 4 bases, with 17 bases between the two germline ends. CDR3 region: CASSTGEGHGTEAFF. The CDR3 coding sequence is TGTGCCAGCAGTACCGGTGAGGGGCACGGCACTGAAGCTTTCTTT.

The CDR3 DNA follows: TGTGCCAGTAGTATGGAGGCGGGAGGCACAGATACGCAGTATTTT. Translation: CASSMEAGGTDTQYF. The chain couples TRBV19 to TRBJ2-3; 7 nucleotides match TRBD2. V shed 3 bases and J 1 base; nucleotides not matched to a gene: 4. There are 15 residues in the CDR3. The germline CDR1 and CDR2 sequences are LNHDA and SQIVND (reference sequence).

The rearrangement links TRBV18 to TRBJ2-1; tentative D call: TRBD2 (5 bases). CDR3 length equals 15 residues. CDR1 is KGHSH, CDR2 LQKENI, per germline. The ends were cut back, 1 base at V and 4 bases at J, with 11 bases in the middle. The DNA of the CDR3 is TGTGCCAGCTCACCACGACGGGAAGAATACAATGAGCAGTTCTTC. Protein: CASSPRREEYNEQFF.

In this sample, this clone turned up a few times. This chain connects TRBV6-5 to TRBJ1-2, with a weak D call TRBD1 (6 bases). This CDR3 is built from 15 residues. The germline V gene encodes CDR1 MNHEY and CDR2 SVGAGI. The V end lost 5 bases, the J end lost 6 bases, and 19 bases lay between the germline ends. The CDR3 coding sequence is TGTGCCAGCAGTCGCCCCGTGGGCAGGGGAAATGGCTACACCTTC. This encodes CASSRPVGRGNGYTF.

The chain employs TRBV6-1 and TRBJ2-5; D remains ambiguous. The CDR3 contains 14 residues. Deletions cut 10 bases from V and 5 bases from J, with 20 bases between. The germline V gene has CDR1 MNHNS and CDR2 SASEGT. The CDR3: CATKRTRTDETQYF. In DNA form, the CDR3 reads TGTGCCACAAAGCGAACACGGACGGATGAGACCCAGTACTTC.

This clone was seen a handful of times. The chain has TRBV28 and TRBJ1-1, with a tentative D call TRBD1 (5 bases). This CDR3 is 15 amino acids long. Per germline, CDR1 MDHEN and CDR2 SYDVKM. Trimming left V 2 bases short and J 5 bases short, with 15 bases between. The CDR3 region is CASSLEGIQGTEAFF. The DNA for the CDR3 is TGTGCCAGCAGTTTAGAGGGGATCCAGGGTACTGAAGCTTTCTTT.

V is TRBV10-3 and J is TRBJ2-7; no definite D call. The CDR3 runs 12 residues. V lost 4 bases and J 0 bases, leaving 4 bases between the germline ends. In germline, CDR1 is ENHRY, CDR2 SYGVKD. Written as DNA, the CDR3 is TGTGCCATCAGTGGAAGCTCCTACGAGCAGTACTTC. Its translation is CAISGSSYEQYF.

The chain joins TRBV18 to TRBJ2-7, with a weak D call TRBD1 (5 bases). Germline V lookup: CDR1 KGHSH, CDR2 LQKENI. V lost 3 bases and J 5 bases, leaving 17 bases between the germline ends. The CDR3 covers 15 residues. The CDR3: CASSPIPSIGDEQYF. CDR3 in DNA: TGTGCCAGCTCACCGATACCTTCGATAGGGGACGAGCAGTACTTC. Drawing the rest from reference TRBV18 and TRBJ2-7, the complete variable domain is NAGVMQNPRHLVRRRGQEARLRCSPMKGHSHVYWYRQLPEEGLKFMVYLQKENIIDESGMPKERFSAEFPKEGPSILRIQQVVRGDSAAYFCASSPIPSIGDEQYFGPGTRLTVT.

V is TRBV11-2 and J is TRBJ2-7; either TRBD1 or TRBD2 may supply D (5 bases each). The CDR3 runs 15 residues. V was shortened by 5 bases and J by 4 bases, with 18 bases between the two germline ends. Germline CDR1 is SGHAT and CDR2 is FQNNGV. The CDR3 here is CASSLSPGTVYEQYF. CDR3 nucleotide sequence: TGTGCCAGCAGCCTCTCTCCGGGGACGGTTTACGAGCAGTACTTC.

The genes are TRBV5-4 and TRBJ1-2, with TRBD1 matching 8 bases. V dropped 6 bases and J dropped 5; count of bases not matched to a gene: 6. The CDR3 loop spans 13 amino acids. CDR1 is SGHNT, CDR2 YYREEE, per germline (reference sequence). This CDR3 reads CASNPDRAYGYTF. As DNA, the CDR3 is TGTGCCAGCAACCCGGACAGGGCTTATGGCTACACCTTC.

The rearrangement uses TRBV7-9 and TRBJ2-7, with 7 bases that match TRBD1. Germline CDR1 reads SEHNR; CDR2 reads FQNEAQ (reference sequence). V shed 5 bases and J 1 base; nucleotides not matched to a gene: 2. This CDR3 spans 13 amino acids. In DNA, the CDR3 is TGTGCCAGCAGCGGGACAGTGTCCTACGAGCAGTACTTC. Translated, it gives CASSGTVSYEQYF.

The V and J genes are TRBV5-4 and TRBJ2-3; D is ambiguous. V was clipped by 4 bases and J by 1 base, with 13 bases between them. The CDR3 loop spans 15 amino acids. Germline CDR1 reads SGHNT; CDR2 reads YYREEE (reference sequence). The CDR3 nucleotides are TGTGCCAGCAGCCAAAGTCCTGACCGCACAGATACGCAGTATTTT. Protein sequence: CASSQSPDRTDTQYF.

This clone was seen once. The CDR3: CASSAGVSGNTIYF. CDR3 in DNA: TGCGCCAGCAGCGCAGGGGTATCCGGAAACACCATATATTTT. This rearrangement joins TRBV5-1 to TRBJ1-3; perhaps TRBD1 as D (6 bases). The CDR3 totals 14 residues. Trimming stripped 4 bases from V and 4 bases from J, with 12 bases between. CDR1 and CDR2 (germline): SGHRS, YFSETQ.

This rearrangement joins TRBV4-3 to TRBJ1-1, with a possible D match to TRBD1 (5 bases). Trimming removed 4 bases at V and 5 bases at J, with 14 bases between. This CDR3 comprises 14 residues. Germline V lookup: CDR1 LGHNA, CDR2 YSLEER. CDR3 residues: CASSPAWGGTEAFF. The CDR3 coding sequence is TGCGCCAGCAGCCCAGCGTGGGGGGGAACTGAAGCTTTCTTT.

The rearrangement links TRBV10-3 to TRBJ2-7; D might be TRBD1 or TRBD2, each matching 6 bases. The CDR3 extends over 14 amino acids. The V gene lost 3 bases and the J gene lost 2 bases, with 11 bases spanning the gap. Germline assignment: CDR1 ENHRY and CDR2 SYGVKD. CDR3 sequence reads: CAISDWGDTYEQYF. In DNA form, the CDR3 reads TGTGCCATCAGTGATTGGGGGGACACCTACGAGCAGTACTTC.

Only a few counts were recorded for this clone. CDR3 bases: TGTGCCAGTATTGGGACGTGGAACACTGAAGCTTTCTTT. It is translated as CASIGTWNTEAFF. The chain carries TRBV19 and TRBJ1-1; TRBD1 might be the D (5 bases). The CDR3 runs 13 residues. Trimming took 7 bases from V and 1 from J, leaving 10 bases between them. Germline loops: CDR1 LNHDA, CDR2 SQIVND (reference sequence).

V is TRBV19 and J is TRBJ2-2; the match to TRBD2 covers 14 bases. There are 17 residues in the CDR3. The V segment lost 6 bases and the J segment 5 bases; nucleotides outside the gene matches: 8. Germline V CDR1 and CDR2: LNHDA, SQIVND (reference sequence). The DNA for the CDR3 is TGTGCCAGTAGCTTGACTAGCGGGAGGGCCGGAACCGGGGAGCTGTTTTTT. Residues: CASSLTSGRAGTGELFF.

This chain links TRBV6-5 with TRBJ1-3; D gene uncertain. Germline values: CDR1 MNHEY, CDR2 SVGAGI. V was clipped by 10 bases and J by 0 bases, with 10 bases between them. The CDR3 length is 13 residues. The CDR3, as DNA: TGTGCCACCCGGACGGACTCTGGAAACACCATATATTTT. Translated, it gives CATRTDSGNTIYF.

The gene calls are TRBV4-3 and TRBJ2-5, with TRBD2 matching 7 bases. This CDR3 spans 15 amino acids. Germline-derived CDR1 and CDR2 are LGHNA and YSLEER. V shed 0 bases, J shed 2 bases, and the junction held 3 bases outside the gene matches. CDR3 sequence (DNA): TGCGCCAGCAGCCAAGACGCTAGCGGACAAGAGACCCAGTACTTC. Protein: CASSQDASGQETQYF.

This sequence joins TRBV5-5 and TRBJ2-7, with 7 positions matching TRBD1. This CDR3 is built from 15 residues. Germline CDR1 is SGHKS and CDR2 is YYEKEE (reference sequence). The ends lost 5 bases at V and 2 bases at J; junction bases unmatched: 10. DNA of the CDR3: TGTGCCAGCAGTTTGACAGGGATCGGGGCCTACGAGCAGTACTTC. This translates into CASSLTGIGAYEQYF. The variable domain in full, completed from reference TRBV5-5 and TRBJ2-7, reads DAGVTQSPTHLIKTRGQQVTLRCSPISGHKSVSWYQQVLGQGPQFIFQYYEKEERGRGNFPDRFSARQFPNYSSELNVNALLLGDSALYLCASSLTGIGAYEQYFGPGTRLTVT.

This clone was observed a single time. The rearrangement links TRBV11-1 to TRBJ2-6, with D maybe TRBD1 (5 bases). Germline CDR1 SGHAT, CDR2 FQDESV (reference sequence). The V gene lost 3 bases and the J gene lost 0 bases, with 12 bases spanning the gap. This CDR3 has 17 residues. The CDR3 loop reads CASSLKKDSSGANVLTF. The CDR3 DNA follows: TGTGCCAGCAGCTTGAAGAAAGACAGCTCTGGGGCCAACGTCCTGACTTTC.

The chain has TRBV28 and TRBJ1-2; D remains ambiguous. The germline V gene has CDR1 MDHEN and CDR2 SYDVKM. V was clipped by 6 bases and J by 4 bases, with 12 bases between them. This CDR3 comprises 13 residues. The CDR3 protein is CASRGQEIYGYTF. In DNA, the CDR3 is TGTGCCAGCAGGGGTCAGGAGATCTATGGCTACACCTTC.

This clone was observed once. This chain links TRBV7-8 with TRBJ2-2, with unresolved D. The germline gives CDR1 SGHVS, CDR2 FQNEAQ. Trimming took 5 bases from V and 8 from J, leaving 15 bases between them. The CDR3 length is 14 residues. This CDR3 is CASSTRWVRGELFF. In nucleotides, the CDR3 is TGTGCCAGCAGCACACGCTGGGTCAGGGGGGAGCTGTTTTTT.